The T cell receptor (beta chain) under discussion was sequenced for a study of shared clonotypes between healthy human individuals. Germline-derived CDR1 and CDR2 are SGHNT and YYREEE (reference sequence). There are 14 residues in the CDR3. V shed 2 bases and J shed 3 bases, with 11 bases lying between them. Naive CD8 cells lacked CD45RO, underwent positive selection for CCR7 and left out terminally differentiated effector memory CD45RA+ cells. Assay used: immunoSEQ multiplex PCR; TCRdb lists only in-frame clones, some missing. The table records around 2.1 million clones, around 93% of them present only once.

The rearrangement joins TRBV5-4 to TRBJ1-2; a possible D gene is TRBD1 (5 bases). The receptor's source is a man between 18 and 35 years old in good health. Some clones in this sample may be carry-over from other donors' samples. Sequenced: naive CD8+ T cells from PBMCs. CDR3 nucleotide sequence: TGTGCCAGCAGCTTCGGAGGGGCTGACTATGGCTACACCTTC. It encodes CASSFGGADYGYTF.